Following are 7 T cell receptor beta chains from one sample sequenced in a study of regulatory T cells in long-lasting Graves disease. The time point denotes: newly diagnosed GD, antithyroid drugs for less than 3 months. Extracted PBMC RNA gave rise to the TCR library. Libraries of TCR beta came from iRepertoire HTBI primers plus Arm-PCR of CDR3 regions. MiXCR, run by TCRdb on the multiplex PCR reads, gives a single entry per CDR3 protein. The sample lists 200,000 to 250,000 distinct CDR3 sequences, around 17% occurring once. The sample in question was peripheral blood mononuclear cells (PBMCs), obtained at new diagnosis, from a patient treated with antithyroid drugs. These TCRs come from a female donor with Graves disease.

This clonotype was seen ten or more times. The chain links TRBV11-2 to TRBJ2-1; 12 bases map to TRBD2. V lost 5 bases, J lost 4 bases, and 9 bases stayed unmatched. The CDR3 extends over 17 amino acids. The germline V gene has CDR1 SGHAT and CDR2 FQNNGV. The CDR3 DNA sequence: TGTGCCAGCAGCCCCCACCCCGGACTAGCGGGGTACAATGAGCAGTTCTTC. It translates to CASSPHPGLAGYNEQFF.

This clonotype was observed at least ten times. The chain recombines TRBV7-2 with TRBJ2-3, with TRBD2 matching over 10 bases. The ends lost 2 bases at V and 4 bases at J; junction bases unmatched: 6. Per germline, CDR1 SGHTA and CDR2 FQGNSA. The CDR3 is 16 residues long. The CDR3 loop is CASSLRLAGAADTQYF. The CDR3 nucleotides read TGTGCCAGCAGCTTACGGCTAGCGGGAGCTGCAGATACGCAGTATTTT.

V gene TRBV7-2 combines with J gene TRBJ2-3; D gene uncertain. There are 14 residues in the CDR3. CDR1 and CDR2 from the germline V gene are SGHTA and FQGNSA. V was clipped by 5 bases and J by 0 bases, with 9 bases between them. In DNA form, the CDR3 reads TGTGCCAGCAGCCCATATTCTAGCACAGATACGCAGTATTTT. This translates into CASSPYSSTDTQYF. The full variable domain, with the rest looked up from reference TRBV7-2 and TRBJ2-3, is GAGVSQSPSNKVTEKGKDVELRCDPISGHTALYWYRQSLGQGLEFLIYFQGNSAPDKSGLPSDRFSAERTGGSVSTLTIQRTQQEDSAVYLCASSPYSSTDTQYFGPGTRLTVL.

This clonotype occurred many times. The CDR3, as DNA: TGTGCCAGCAGTGAAGCTAGCGGACTCTACGAGCAGTACTTC. Protein sequence: CASSEASGLYEQYF. The chain combines TRBV6-1 with TRBJ2-7; possible D gene TRBD2, 6 bases. V was cut by 0 bases and J by 3 bases, with 9 bases left in between. The CDR3 loop spans 14 amino acids. The germline gives CDR1 MNHNS, CDR2 SASEGT.

This clonotype was counted ten times or more. V is TRBV20-1 and J is TRBJ2-1, with 9 bases that match TRBD2. Germline trimming cut 3 bases from V and 10 bases from J; bases unmatched to any gene: 13. The CDR3 is 15 amino acids. Germline V gene lookup returns CDR1 DFQATT and CDR2 SNEGSKA (reference sequence). CDR3 sequence reads: CSASMLAGVGKEQFF. In DNA, the CDR3 is TGCAGTGCTAGCATGTTAGCGGGAGTTGGAAAAGAGCAGTTCTTC.

In this sample, this clonotype turned up many times. The chain employs TRBV5-5 and TRBJ1-2, with D possibly matching TRBD1 (5 bases). Germline lookup yields CDR1 SGHKS and CDR2 YYEKEE (reference sequence). The CDR3 runs to 15 residues. The V and J ends lost 4 bases and 2 bases respectively, with 15 bases between them. The CDR3 DNA follows: TGTGCCAGCAGCCGTCGGGAGGGGAACAACTATGGCTACACCTTC. Translation gives CASSRREGNNYGYTF.

This clonotype was recorded many times. One junction end disagrees with the germline gene, perhaps due to a read error. The rearrangement links TRBV30 to TRBJ2-5; the D call may be TRBD1 or TRBD2 (5 bases each). The length of the CDR3 is 11 residues. CDR1 and CDR2 from the germline V gene are GTSNPN and SVGIG (reference sequence). The CDR3 bases are TGTGCCTGGAGCGACGCCGGGGCCCCGGACTTC. It translates to CAWSDAGAPDF.